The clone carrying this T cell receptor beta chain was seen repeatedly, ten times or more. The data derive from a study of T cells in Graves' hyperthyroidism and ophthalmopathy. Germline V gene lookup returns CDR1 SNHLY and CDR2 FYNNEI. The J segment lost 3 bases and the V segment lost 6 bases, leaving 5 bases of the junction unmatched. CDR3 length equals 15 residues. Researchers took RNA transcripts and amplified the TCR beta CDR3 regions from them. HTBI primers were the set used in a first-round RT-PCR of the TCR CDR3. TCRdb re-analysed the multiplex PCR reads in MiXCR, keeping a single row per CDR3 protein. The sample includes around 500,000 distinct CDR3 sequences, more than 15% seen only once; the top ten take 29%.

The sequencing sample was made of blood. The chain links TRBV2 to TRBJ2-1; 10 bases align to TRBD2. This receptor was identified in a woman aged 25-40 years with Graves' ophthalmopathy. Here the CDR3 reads CASRPLAGDYNEQFF. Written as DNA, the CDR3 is TGTGCCAGCAGGCCTCTAGCGGGAGACTACAATGAGCAGTTCTTC.